Below are 20 T cell receptor beta chains sequenced from a single sample in a study of CD8 T cells in Susac syndrome. When the RNA was reverse transcribed, random hexamers were used with an input of roughly 0.5 to 1 ug. TCRdb redid the calling of the immunoSEQ multiplex PCR reads with MiXCR, one entry per CDR3 protein. The top ten clones hold 0.09% to 0.1% of a sample with around 160,000 distinct CDR3 sequences, approximately 95% of them seen once. The sequenced sample consisted of CD4+ T cells from PBMCs. The source is a human donor with multiple sclerosis.

This sequence joins TRBV24-1 and TRBJ2-2, with a tentative D call TRBD1 (5 bases). Germline V gives CDR1 KGHDR, CDR2 SFDVKD. Trimming cost V 4 bases and J 5 bases, with 10 bases left between them. CDR3 length: 14 amino acids. CDR3: CATSDPYRTGELFF. DNA for the CDR3: TGTGCCACCAGTGACCCTTACAGGACCGGGGAGCTGTTTTTT.

The V call is TRBV12-3 or TRBV12-4, the J call TRBJ2-7; TRBD1 matches 10 bases. CDR3 length: 15 residues. V was clipped by 5 bases and J by 3 bases; unmatched bases: 7. The DNA of the CDR3 is TGTGCCAGCAGTCCGGAGACAGGGGGCCTCTACGAGCAGTACTTC. Amino acids: CASSPETGGLYEQYF.

This chain uses TRBV6-2 or TRBV6-3 with TRBJ2-7; D perhaps matches TRBD2 (5 bases). The ends were cut back, 6 bases at V and 2 bases at J, with 14 bases in the middle. CDR1 MNHEY and CDR2 SVGEGT come from the germline V gene. This CDR3 spans 14 amino acids. CDR3 sequence: CASSPPGITYEQYF. The CDR3 coding sequence is TGTGCCAGCAGCCCACCGGGGATAACCTACGAGCAGTACTTC.

A single count supports this clonotype. This chain links TRBV29-1 with TRBJ2-7, with D possibly being TRBD1 or TRBD2 (5 bases each). Per germline, CDR1 SQVTM and CDR2 ANQGSEA. This CDR3 contains 12 residues. The germline V and J ends were trimmed by 1 base and 11 bases, with 15 bases remaining between them. CDR3 coding DNA: TGCAGCGTTGAAGGACCGGGACGTGGGGAGTACTTC. This codes for CSVEGPGRGEYF.

The chain carries TRBV12-5 and TRBJ2-1; D not certain. CDR1 is LGHNT, CDR2 FRNRAP, per germline. The ends were cut back, 3 bases at V and 0 bases at J, with 6 bases in the middle. The CDR3 runs 14 residues. The CDR3 nucleotides read TGTGCTAGTGGTTTAATAGTCTCCTACAATGAGCAGTTCTTC. This gives the protein CASGLIVSYNEQFF. The entire variable domain, with the rest obtained from reference TRBV12-5 and TRBJ2-1, is as follows: DARVTQTPRHKVTEMGQEVTMRCQPILGHNTVFWYRQTMMQGLELLAYFRNRAPLDDSGMPKDRFSAEMPDATLATLKIQPSEPRDSAVYFCASGLIVSYNEQFFGPGTRLTVL.

The J gene is TRBJ2-5, the V gene TRBV7-9, with no clear D. Germline V gives CDR1 SEHNR, CDR2 FQNEAQ (reference sequence). V lost 5 bases, J lost 1 base, and 5 bases lay in between. CDR3 length: 12 amino acids. The CDR3 bases are TGTGCCAGCAGCCCCGCCCAAGAGACCCAGTACTTC. Residues: CASSPAQETQYF.

The V call is TRBV6-2 or TRBV6-3, the J call TRBJ2-1; D uncertain. There are 11 residues in the CDR3. Germline-derived CDR1 and CDR2 are MNHEY and SVGEGT. V was cut by 2 bases and J by 8 bases, with 4 bases left in between. Here the CDR3 reads CASSYRHEQFF. The CDR3 DNA follows: TGTGCCAGCAGTTACCGGCATGAGCAGTTCTTC.

This chain connects TRBV5-1 to TRBJ1-1; D is unclear. CDR3 length: 13 amino acids. CDR1 and CDR2 from the germline V gene are SGHRS and YFSETQ. Deletions cut 0 bases from V and 8 bases from J, with 11 bases between. CDR3 in amino acids: CASSLDSIGEAFF. The CDR3 DNA reads as TGCGCCAGCAGCTTGGATAGTATCGGAGAAGCTTTCTTT.

This chain uses TRBV18 with TRBJ2-7; D not certain. Germline CDR1 reads KGHSH; CDR2 reads LQKENI. The CDR3 is made up of 14 amino acids. Trimming pared 0 bases from V and 5 bases from J, leaving 11 bases between. The CDR3 DNA sequence: TGTGCCAGCTCACCACCCCTCCCCGGCAACGAGCAGTACTTC. Its protein product is CASSPPLPGNEQYF.

The J gene is TRBJ2-5, the V gene TRBV20-1; D remains unclear. This CDR3 comprises 16 residues. CDR1 and CDR2 from the germline V gene are DFQATT and SNEGSKA (reference sequence). Trimming took off 0 bases at V and 2 bases at J, with 16 bases between the two ends. In DNA, the CDR3 is TGCAGTGCTAGAGATGTGAAAAGGCGACGGCAAGAGACCCAGTACTTC. This codes for CSARDVKRRRQETQYF.

V is TRBV7-3 and J is TRBJ2-3, with 13 bases identical to TRBD2. The V gene's germline CDR1 is SGHTA and CDR2 FQGTGA. This CDR3 is 15 amino acids long. The V segment lost 8 bases and the J segment 6 bases; nucleotides outside the gene matches: 8. CDR3 sequence (DNA): TGTGCCAGCCGCCGAATGACTAGCGGGGGGGATACGCAGTATTTT. Its protein is CASRRMTSGGDTQYF.

This rearrangement joins TRBV30 to TRBJ2-4; 7 bases are a match to TRBD2. The CDR3 is made up of 11 amino acids. Losses at the gene ends were 4 bases for V and 8 bases for J; bases not matched to a gene: 2. Germline values: CDR1 GTSNPN, CDR2 SVGIG (reference sequence). This CDR3 reads CAWNSGDIQYF. The CDR3 nucleotides are TGTGCCTGGAACAGCGGGGACATTCAGTACTTC.

The chain combines TRBV27 with TRBJ2-3; D possibly matches TRBD1 or TRBD2 (6 bases each). The CDR3 loop spans 16 amino acids. Trimming cost V 5 bases and J 5 bases, with 20 bases left between them. Per germline, CDR1 MNHEY and CDR2 SMNVEV (reference sequence). The CDR3 reads CASSPRLGGLGDTQYF. The CDR3 region has the DNA TGTGCCAGCAGTCCCCGGTTGGGGGGCCTGGGAGATACGCAGTATTTT.

The chain links TRBV6-5 to TRBJ1-2, with D maybe TRBD1 (5 bases). The V end was cut by 2 bases, the J end by 4 bases, with 11 bases between. The CDR3 has 14 amino acids. Germline V gene lookup returns CDR1 MNHEY and CDR2 SVGAGI. As DNA, the CDR3 is TGTGCCAGCAGTTACGAGGGGTTAAGCTATGGCTACACCTTC. As protein: CASSYEGLSYGYTF.

The chain is built from TRBV29-1 and TRBJ1-1; the D gene is possibly TRBD1 (5 bases). V was trimmed by 6 bases and J by 0 bases, leaving 14 bases between them. The CDR3 extends over 14 amino acids. The germline V gene encodes CDR1 SQVTM and CDR2 ANQGSEA. CDR3 residues: CSVREAGLNTEAFF. The CDR3 DNA sequence: TGCAGCGTCCGCGAGGCGGGGCTGAACACTGAAGCTTTCTTT.

The chain links TRBV25-1 to TRBJ1-2; D uncertain. The CDR3 has 13 amino acids. Germline CDR1 is MGHDK and CDR2 is SYGVNS. V gave up 1 base and J gave up 6 bases, with 9 bases separating them. The CDR3 is CASSESGVHGYTF. Here the CDR3 DNA reads TGTGCCAGCAGTGAATCTGGGGTTCATGGCTACACCTTC.

The rearrangement joins TRBV2 to TRBJ2-5, with TRBD2 matching over 9 bases. Per the germline V gene, CDR1 is SNHLY and CDR2 is FYNNEI. The CDR3 length is 16 residues. V shed 5 bases, J shed 3 bases, and the junction held 10 bases outside the gene matches. The DNA for the CDR3 is TGTGCCAGCAGTATAGGGGTGACTAGCGGAAAAGAGACCCAGTACTTC. Protein sequence: CASSIGVTSGKETQYF.

The rearrangement joins TRBV4-1 to TRBJ1-4; no firm D call. This CDR3 has 16 residues. V was shortened by 0 bases and J by 5 bases, with 13 bases between the two germline ends. The germline V gene has CDR1 MGHRA and CDR2 YSYEKL. The CDR3 region is CASSQESGRSNEKLFF. The CDR3 DNA reads as TGCGCCAGCAGCCAAGAGTCGGGGAGGTCGAATGAAAAACTGTTTTTT.

The rearrangement joins TRBV7-9 to TRBJ1-1, with D unresolved. With 3 bases removed from V and 6 bases from J, the gap between germline ends came to 11 bases. The CDR3 is made up of 13 amino acids. In germline, CDR1 is SEHNR, CDR2 FQNEAQ (reference sequence). DNA of the CDR3: TGTGCCAGCAGCTTCCTGGCATTCTCTGAAGCTTTCTTT. It translates to CASSFLAFSEAFF.

CDR3 nucleotides: TGCAGCGTAGGGGAGGGCACAGATACGCAGTATTTT. Translated: CSVGEGTDTQYF. The rearrangement links TRBV29-1 to TRBJ2-3; weak D call: TRBD2 (6 bases). From germline, CDR1 is SQVTM and CDR2 ANQGSEA. Trimming removed 6 bases from V and 1 base from J, with 8 bases in between. The CDR3 consists of 12 residues.